These 30 T cell receptor beta chains were all obtained from the same sample, sequenced in a study of naive and memory T cell subsets. Two oligonucleotides, mixed equimolar, formed the beta constant-region primer covering TRBC1 and TRBC2. Four rounds of PCR amplified the ligated cDNA using nested alpha and beta constant-region primers plus SP2. A single record per CDR3 protein comes from TCRdb applying MiXCR to the UMI-ligation and nested PCR reads. The data hold 130,000 or so distinct CDR3 sequences, with roughly 36% observed a single time. The material sequenced was central memory CD4+ T cells from blood. Receptor source: a human donor in good health.

The sample holds a few counts of this clonotype. The CDR3 DNA reads TGTGCCAGCAGTCAAAAGGCTGGGGCCAACGTCCTGACTTTC. This translates into CASSQKAGANVLTF. The chain uses TRBV27 and TRBJ2-6; D is undetermined. This CDR3 is built from 14 residues. Deletions cut 5 bases from V and 2 bases from J, with 7 bases between. Per the germline V gene, CDR1 is MNHEY and CDR2 is SMNVEV (reference sequence).

This sequence joins TRBV7-3 and TRBJ2-3; 9 nucleotides line up with TRBD1. CDR1 is SGHTA, CDR2 FQGTGA, per germline. Trimming took 4 bases from V and 6 from J; bases not matched to a gene: 11. This CDR3 has 16 amino acids. The CDR3, as DNA: TGTGCCAGCAGCTCTTTGTCGGGACAGGGTCAGGATACGCAGTATTTT. Translated, it gives CASSSLSGQGQDTQYF.

This clonotype was seen a handful of times. V usage is TRBV6-2 or TRBV6-3 and J usage is TRBJ2-3, with 7 bases identical to TRBD1. The length of the CDR3 is 15 residues. Germline V gives CDR1 MNHEY, CDR2 SVGEGT. Trimming cost V 5 bases and J 3 bases; bases outside gene matches: 8. The CDR3: CASSPRTGSTDTQYF. Written as DNA, the CDR3 is TGTGCCAGCAGTCCACGGACAGGTTCTACAGATACGCAGTATTTT.

The V and J genes are TRBV28 and TRBJ2-1, with 9 bases aligning to TRBD2. The germline gives CDR1 MDHEN, CDR2 SYDVKM. The trim removed 5 bases at V and 3 bases at J, leaving 11 bases unmatched. This CDR3 spans 17 amino acids. For the CDR3, the DNA is TGTGCCAGCAGTCCTTCCAGAGCTAGCGGGAACTACAATGAGCAGTTCTTC. This gives the protein CASSPSRASGNYNEQFF.

This clonotype was detected a few times. The rearrangement uses TRBV7-8 and TRBJ1-1, with D unclear. With 1 base removed from V and 1 base from J, the gap between germline ends came to 19 bases. There are 18 residues in the CDR3. Germline V gene data show CDR1 as SGHVS and CDR2 as FQNEAQ. CDR3 region: CASSLVGSESGWNTEAFF. The CDR3 DNA reads TGTGCCAGCAGCTTAGTTGGATCCGAGTCAGGTTGGAACACTGAAGCTTTCTTT.

This chain connects TRBV27 to TRBJ2-3; the D is unclear. There are 14 residues in the CDR3. Germline lookup yields CDR1 MNHEY and CDR2 SMNVEV (reference sequence). V lost 3 bases and J 4 bases, leaving 11 bases between the germline ends. CDR3 in DNA: TGTGCCAGCAGTTTCTCGAATCGTCCAGATACGCAGTATTTT. Translation gives CASSFSNRPDTQYF.

V gene TRBV10-3 combines with J gene TRBJ2-7; perhaps TRBD2 as D (5 bases). V was trimmed by 4 bases and J by 5 bases, leaving 6 bases between them. Germline assignment: CDR1 ENHRY and CDR2 SYGVKD. The CDR3 totals 11 residues. The CDR3 DNA follows: TGTGCCATCAGTGGGGGAGACGAGCAGTACTTC. Residues: CAISGGDEQYF.

This clonotype was counted only a few times. The CDR3 loop is CASSLAGLANEQFF. DNA of the CDR3: TGTGCCAGCAGCTTAGCGGGACTAGCAAATGAGCAGTTCTTC. This chain uses TRBV7-9 with TRBJ2-1, with 9 bases fitting TRBD2. The V segment lost 0 bases and the J segment 7 bases; nucleotides outside the gene matches: 1. Looked up from germline, CDR1 is SEHNR and CDR2 is FQNEAQ (reference sequence). The CDR3 consists of 14 residues.

The chain has TRBV25-1 and TRBJ2-7; tentative D call: TRBD2 (6 bases). This CDR3 comprises 15 residues. Deletions cut 2 bases from V and 3 bases from J, with 14 bases between. Germline CDR1 is MGHDK and CDR2 is SYGVNS. CDR3 DNA: TGTGCCAGCAGTGAAGTCGGTCCAGCGGGCTACGAGCAGTACTTC. This codes for CASSEVGPAGYEQYF.

The chain is built from TRBV20-1 and TRBJ2-1, with 9 positions matching TRBD2. V lost 5 bases, J lost 6 bases, and 8 bases stayed unmatched. This CDR3 is 14 amino acids long. The germline CDR1 and CDR2 sequences are DFQATT and SNEGSKA (reference sequence). Written as DNA, the CDR3 is TGCAGTGCTTGGTCTAGCGGGGCCTTCAATGAGCAGTTCTTC. Its protein product is CSAWSSGAFNEQFF.

This clonotype was counted a few times. The rearrangement uses TRBV3-2 and TRBJ1-5; whether TRBD1, the table's D call, matches the DNA was not checked. TRBV3-2 is termed a pseudogene. The CDR3 consists of 14 residues. The CDR3 DNA sequence: TGTGCCAGCAGCCAGACAGGGGGTACTCAGCCCCAGCATTTT. Translated, it gives CASSQTGGTQPQHF.

A few counts support this clonotype. The chain uses TRBV5-1 and TRBJ2-7, with D unclear. V lost 3 bases and J lost 4, with 11 bases in between. The CDR3 totals 13 residues. Germline assignment: CDR1 SGHRS and CDR2 YFSETQ. CDR3: CASSSLSGYEQYF. The CDR3 DNA reads as TGCGCCAGCAGCTCTCTCAGTGGTTACGAGCAGTACTTC.

The chain combines TRBV5-1 with TRBJ2-3; weak D call: TRBD2 (6 bases). Per the germline V gene, CDR1 is SGHRS and CDR2 is YFSETQ. V was cut by 0 bases and J by 2 bases, with 10 bases left in between. The CDR3 is made up of 15 amino acids. The CDR3 region is CASSLDADYTDTQYF. CDR3 sequence (DNA): TGCGCCAGCAGCTTGGACGCGGACTACACAGATACGCAGTATTTT.

This clonotype was seen more than once but under ten times. This rearrangement joins TRBV7-8 to TRBJ2-4; unclear D gene. This CDR3 comprises 16 residues. Germline V CDR1 and CDR2: SGHVS, FQNEAQ. Between the trimmed V and J ends, which lost 5 bases and 0 bases, there was a span of 14 bases. CDR3 sequence: CASSVASSIAKNIQYF. CDR3 coding DNA: TGTGCCAGCAGCGTCGCGTCAAGCATAGCCAAAAACATTCAGTACTTC.

This clonotype was counted a few times. The chain uses TRBV23-1 and TRBJ2-7; possibly TRBD2 for D (7 bases). TRBV23-1 is sorted into the ORF group, with uncertain function. The CDR3 runs to 16 residues. With 2 bases removed from V and 2 bases from J, the gap between germline ends came to 16 bases. CDR3 DNA sequence: TGCGCCAGCAGTCAAGTTGGGGGGGGCTCAACCTACGAGCAGTACTTC. Translating gives CASSQVGGGSTYEQYF.

The V gene is TRBV29-1, the J gene TRBJ2-1, with D perhaps TRBD1 or TRBD2 (7 bases each). The CDR3 spans 13 residues. The germline CDR1 and CDR2 sequences are SQVTM and ANQGSEA. V lost 6 bases and J lost 9, with 18 bases in between. The CDR3 sequence: CSVGGGAGGEQFF. CDR3 nucleotides: TGCAGCGTGGGAGGGGGCGCCGGTGGTGAGCAGTTCTTC.

The chain employs TRBV29-1 and TRBJ2-7, with D possibly matching TRBD2 (5 bases). The CDR3 has 13 residues. V gave up 7 bases and J gave up 7 bases, with 20 bases separating them. From germline, CDR1 is SQVTM and CDR2 ANQGSEA. CDR3 DNA: TGCAGCGGTTTCGGGATAGTCGGTGGGGAGCAGTACTTC. Encoded protein: CSGFGIVGGEQYF.

This clonotype was detected only a few times. V is TRBV28 and J is TRBJ1-1; 9 bases agree with TRBD1. V was clipped by 6 bases and J by 10 bases; unmatched bases: 6. The germline gives CDR1 MDHEN, CDR2 SYDVKM. This CDR3 region has 12 residues. The CDR3 region has the DNA TGTGCCAGCAGGTTACGACAGGGGGGAGCTTTCTTT. This translates into CASRLRQGGAFF.

The rearrangement links TRBV29-1 to TRBJ1-1, with a possible D match to TRBD1 (6 bases). The germline CDR1 and CDR2 sequences are SQVTM and ANQGSEA. The V end lost 6 bases, the J end lost 3 bases, and 14 bases lay between the germline ends. This CDR3 is built from 13 residues. The DNA of the CDR3 is TGCAGCGTAACCACAGGGTGGGACACTGAAGCTTTCTTT. This gives the protein CSVTTGWDTEAFF.

This clonotype was found a few times. The chain combines TRBV29-1 with TRBJ1-2, with D perhaps TRBD1 (5 bases). CDR3 length equals 13 residues. Trimming took off 2 bases at V and 8 bases at J, with 15 bases between the two ends. Germline CDR1 SQVTM, CDR2 ANQGSEA. This CDR3 is CSVERQGSGGYTF. Written as DNA, the CDR3 is TGCAGCGTTGAAAGGCAGGGAAGTGGAGGCTACACCTTC.

This clonotype has a count of ten or more. The chain couples TRBV12-5 to TRBJ1-1; 8 bases line up with TRBD1. The CDR3 length is 17 residues. The V and J ends lost 6 bases and 6 bases, in that order; junction bases with no gene match: 18. CDR1 and CDR2 from the germline V gene are LGHNT and FRNRAP. In nucleotides, the CDR3 is TGTGCTAGTGGCCCCGGAGGGGCAGGGGGCTCGATCGCTGAAGCTTTCTTT. Translating gives CASGPGGAGGSIAEAFF.

This clonotype was recorded only once. The chain joins TRBV14 to TRBJ2-7; D not resolved. CDR3 length: 13 residues. Between the trimmed V and J ends, which lost 0 bases and 4 bases, there was a span of 7 bases. CDR1 and CDR2 from the germline V gene are SGHDN and FVKESK. CDR3 loop: CASSQDLRYEQYF. In DNA form, the CDR3 reads TGTGCCAGCAGCCAAGATCTCAGATACGAGCAGTACTTC.

The V gene is TRBV28, the J gene TRBJ1-5; a weak D match, TRBD1 (5 bases). The CDR3 is made up of 13 amino acids. Between the trimmed V and J ends, which lost 11 bases and 0 bases, there was a span of 11 bases. CDR1 is MDHEN, CDR2 SYDVKM, per germline. The CDR3 loop is CAGGGYSNQPQHF. The CDR3 DNA follows: TGTGCCGGGGGGGGATATAGCAATCAGCCCCAGCATTTT. Full variable domain (remainder filled in from reference TRBV28 and TRBJ1-5): DVKVTQSSRYLVKRTGEKVFLECVQDMDHENMFWYRQDPGLGLRLIYFSYDVKMKEKGDIPEGYSVSREKKERFSLILESASTNQTSMYLCAGGGYSNQPQHFGDGTRLSIL.

This clonotype was seen only a few times. The rearrangement joins TRBV5-5 to TRBJ2-7, with 10 bases aligning to TRBD1. The CDR3 spans 14 residues. J lost 1 base, V lost 5 bases, and 3 bases had no gene match. The germline V gene encodes CDR1 SGHKS and CDR2 YYEKEE (reference sequence). The CDR3 here is CASRGTGVSYEQYF. The CDR3 DNA is TGTGCCAGCAGGGGGACAGGGGTTTCCTACGAGCAGTACTTC.

The chain links TRBV29-1 to TRBJ2-1; a possible D gene is TRBD2 (5 bases). The length of the CDR3 is 12 residues. CDR1 and CDR2 (germline): SQVTM, ANQGSEA. V was clipped by 6 bases and J by 2 bases, with 8 bases between them. Here the CDR3 DNA reads TGCAGCGTCTACGGGGCCTACAATGAGCAGTTCTTC. Protein: CSVYGAYNEQFF.

The chain recombines TRBV5-1 with TRBJ1-1, with TRBD1 as a possible D gene (6 bases). The CDR3 runs 13 residues. The V and J ends lost 1 base and 4 bases respectively, with 8 bases between them. The V gene's germline CDR1 is SGHRS and CDR2 YFSETQ. The CDR3 DNA reads TGCGCCAGCAGCTTGACAGGGCCCACTGAAGCTTTCTTT. Its translation is CASSLTGPTEAFF.

CDR3 coding DNA: TGTGCCAGCAGTTACGCCAGCGGCGAGCAGTACTTC. Amino acid sequence: CASSYASGEQYF. V gene TRBV6-2 or TRBV6-3 combines with J gene TRBJ2-7, with D perhaps TRBD2 (5 bases). V was clipped by 2 bases and J by 6 bases, with 8 bases between them. The CDR3 has 12 amino acids. Germline V gene sequence: CDR1 MNHEY, CDR2 SVGEGT.

The V gene is TRBV27, the J gene TRBJ2-3, with 7 bases lining up with TRBD1. V dropped 5 bases and J dropped 4; count of bases not matched to a gene: 15. CDR3 length: 17 residues. CDR1 is MNHEY, CDR2 SMNVEV, per germline (reference sequence). DNA for the CDR3: TGTGCCAGCAGTCTTAGACAGGGCGCGGGTATGCCAGATACGCAGTATTTT. Translating it yields CASSLRQGAGMPDTQYF.

The table lists this clonotype with a count of one. The CDR3 region has the DNA TGTGCCAGCAGCCCCTTTGGGGGAGACCCCTACAATGAGCAGTTCTTC. As protein: CASSPFGGDPYNEQFF. The chain uses TRBV7-7 and TRBJ2-1, with D possibly being TRBD1 or TRBD2 (5 bases each). V lost 5 bases and J 2 bases, leaving 16 bases between the germline ends. CDR3 size: 16 residues. Per the germline V gene, CDR1 is SSHAT and CDR2 is FNYEAQ (reference sequence).

This clonotype has a handful of counts. This chain links TRBV27 with TRBJ2-7; 7 nucleotides line up with TRBD2. The CDR3 length is 13 residues. Germline-derived CDR1 and CDR2 are MNHEY and SMNVEV (reference sequence). Trimming took 5 bases from V and 4 from J; bases not matched to a gene: 5. CDR3 DNA sequence: TGTGCCAGCAGTGGAAGTAGCGGGTACGAGCAGTACTTC. Its protein is CASSGSSGYEQYF.